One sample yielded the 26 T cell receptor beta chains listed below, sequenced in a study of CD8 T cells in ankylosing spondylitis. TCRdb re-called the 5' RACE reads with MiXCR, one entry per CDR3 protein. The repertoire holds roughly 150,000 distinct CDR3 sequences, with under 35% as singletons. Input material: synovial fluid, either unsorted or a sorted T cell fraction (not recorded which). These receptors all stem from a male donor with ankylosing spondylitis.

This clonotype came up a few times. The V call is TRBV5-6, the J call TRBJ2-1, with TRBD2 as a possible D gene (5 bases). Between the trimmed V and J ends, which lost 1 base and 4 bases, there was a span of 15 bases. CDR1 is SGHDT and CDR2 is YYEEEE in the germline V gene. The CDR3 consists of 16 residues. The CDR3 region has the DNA TGTGCCAGCAGCTTGTTTGGGGAGAGGGTATACAATGAGCAGTTCTTC. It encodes CASSLFGERVYNEQFF. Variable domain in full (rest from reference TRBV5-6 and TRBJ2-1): DAGVTQSPTHLIKTRGQQVTLRCSPKSGHDTVSWYQQALGQGPQFIFQYYEEEERQRGNFPDRFSGHQFPNYSSELNVNALLLGDSALYLCASSLFGERVYNEQFFGPGTRLTVL.

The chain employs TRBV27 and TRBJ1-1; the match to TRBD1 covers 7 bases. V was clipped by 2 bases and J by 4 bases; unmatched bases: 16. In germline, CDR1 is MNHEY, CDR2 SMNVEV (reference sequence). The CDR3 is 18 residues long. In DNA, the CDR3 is TGTGCCAGCAGTTTAGTCTATAGGCCCAGGGGGGGACTCACTGAAGCTTTCTTT. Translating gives CASSLVYRPRGGLTEAFF.

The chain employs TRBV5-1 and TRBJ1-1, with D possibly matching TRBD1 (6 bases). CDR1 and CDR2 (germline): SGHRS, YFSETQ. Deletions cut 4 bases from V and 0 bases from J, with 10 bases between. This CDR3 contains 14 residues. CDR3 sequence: CASSQDSLNTEAFF. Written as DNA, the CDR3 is TGCGCCAGCAGCCAGGACAGTTTGAACACTGAAGCTTTCTTT.

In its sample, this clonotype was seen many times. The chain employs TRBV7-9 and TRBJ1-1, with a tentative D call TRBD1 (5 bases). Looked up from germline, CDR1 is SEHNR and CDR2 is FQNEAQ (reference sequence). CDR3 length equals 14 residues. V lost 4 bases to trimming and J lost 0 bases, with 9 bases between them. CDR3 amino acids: CASSSGLLNTEAFF. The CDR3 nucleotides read TGTGCCAGCAGCTCGGGACTGCTGAACACTGAAGCTTTCTTT.

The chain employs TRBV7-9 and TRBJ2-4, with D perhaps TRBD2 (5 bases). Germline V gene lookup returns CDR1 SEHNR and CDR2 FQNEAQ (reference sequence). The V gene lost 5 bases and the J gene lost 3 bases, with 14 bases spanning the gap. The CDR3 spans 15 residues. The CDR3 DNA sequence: TGTGCCAGCAGCCCGGGGTCGGGCGGCAAAAACATTCAGTACTTC. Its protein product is CASSPGSGGKNIQYF.

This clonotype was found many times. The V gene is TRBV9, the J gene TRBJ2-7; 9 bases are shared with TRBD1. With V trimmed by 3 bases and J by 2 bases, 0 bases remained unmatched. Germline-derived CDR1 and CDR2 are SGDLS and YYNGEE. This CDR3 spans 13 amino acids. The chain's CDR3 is CASSGQGAYEQYF. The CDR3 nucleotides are TGTGCCAGCAGCGGACAGGGGGCCTACGAGCAGTACTTC.

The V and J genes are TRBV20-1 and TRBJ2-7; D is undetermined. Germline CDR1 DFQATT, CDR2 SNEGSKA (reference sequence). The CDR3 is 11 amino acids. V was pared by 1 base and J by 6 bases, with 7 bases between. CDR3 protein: CSARVPGEQYF. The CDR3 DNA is TGCAGTGCTAGAGTACCGGGCGAGCAGTACTTC.

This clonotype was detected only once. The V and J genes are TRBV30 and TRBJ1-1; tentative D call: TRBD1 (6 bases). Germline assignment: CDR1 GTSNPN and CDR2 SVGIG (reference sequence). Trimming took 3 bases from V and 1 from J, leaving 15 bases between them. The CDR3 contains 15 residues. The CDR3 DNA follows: TGTGCCTGGAGCCGACCCGACAGGAAGAACACTGAAGCTTTCTTT. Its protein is CAWSRPDRKNTEAFF.

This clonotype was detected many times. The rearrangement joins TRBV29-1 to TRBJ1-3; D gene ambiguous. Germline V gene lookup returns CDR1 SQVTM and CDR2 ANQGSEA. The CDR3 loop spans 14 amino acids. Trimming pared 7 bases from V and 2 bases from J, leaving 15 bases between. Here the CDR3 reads CSAGGSGAGNTIYF. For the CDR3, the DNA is TGCAGCGCGGGCGGGAGTGGAGCTGGAAACACCATATATTTT.

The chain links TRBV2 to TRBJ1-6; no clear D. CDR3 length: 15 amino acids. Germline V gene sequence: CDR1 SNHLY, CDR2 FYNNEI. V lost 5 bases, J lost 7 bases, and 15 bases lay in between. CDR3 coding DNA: TGTGCCAGCAGTCGGTTCGCAGTGGGGAATTCACCCCTCCACTTT. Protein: CASSRFAVGNSPLHF.

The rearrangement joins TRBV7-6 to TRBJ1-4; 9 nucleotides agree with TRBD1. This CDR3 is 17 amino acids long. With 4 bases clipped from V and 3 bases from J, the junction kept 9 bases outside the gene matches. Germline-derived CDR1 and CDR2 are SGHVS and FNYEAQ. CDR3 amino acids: CASSSPRQGGSNEKLFF. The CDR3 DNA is TGTGCCAGCAGCTCCCCGAGACAGGGGGGTTCTAATGAAAAACTGTTTTTT.

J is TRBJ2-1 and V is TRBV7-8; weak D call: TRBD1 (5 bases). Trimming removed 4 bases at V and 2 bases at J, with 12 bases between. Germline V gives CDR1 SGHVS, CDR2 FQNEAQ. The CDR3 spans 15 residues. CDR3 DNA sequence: TGTGCCAGCAGCTCGTCGACAGTTGCCTACAATGAGCAGTTCTTC. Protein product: CASSSSTVAYNEQFF. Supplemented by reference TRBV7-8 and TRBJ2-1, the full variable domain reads GAGVSQSPRYKVAKRGQDVALRCDPISGHVSLFWYQQALGQGPEFLTYFQNEAQLDKSGLPSDRFFAERPEGSVSTLKIQRTQQEDSAVYLCASSSSTVAYNEQFFGPGTRLTVL.

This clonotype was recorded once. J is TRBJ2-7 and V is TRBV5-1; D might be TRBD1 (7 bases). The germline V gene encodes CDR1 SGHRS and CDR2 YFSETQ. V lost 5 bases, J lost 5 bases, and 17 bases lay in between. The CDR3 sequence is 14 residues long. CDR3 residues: CASRSRQGLDEQYF. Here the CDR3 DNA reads TGCGCCAGCAGATCAAGACAGGGACTCGACGAGCAGTACTTC.

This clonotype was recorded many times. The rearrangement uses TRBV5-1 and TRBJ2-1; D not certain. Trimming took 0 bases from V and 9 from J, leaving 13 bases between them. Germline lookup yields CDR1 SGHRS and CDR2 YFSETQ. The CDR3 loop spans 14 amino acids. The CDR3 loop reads CASSLETASSEQFF. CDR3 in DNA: TGCGCCAGCAGCTTGGAAACAGCTTCGAGTGAGCAGTTCTTC. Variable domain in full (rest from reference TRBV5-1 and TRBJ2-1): KAGVTQTPRYLIKTRGQQVTLSCSPISGHRSVSWYQQTPGQGLQFLFEYFSETQRNKGNFPGRFSGRQFSNSRSEMNVSTLELGDSALYLCASSLETASSEQFFGPGTRLTVL.

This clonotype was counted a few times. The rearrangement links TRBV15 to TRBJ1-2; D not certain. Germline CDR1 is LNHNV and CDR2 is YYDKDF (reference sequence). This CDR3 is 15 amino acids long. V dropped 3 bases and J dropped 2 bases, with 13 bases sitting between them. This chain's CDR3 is CATSRRETMNYGYTF. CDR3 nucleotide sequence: TGTGCCACCAGCAGGCGGGAGACAATGAACTATGGCTACACCTTC.

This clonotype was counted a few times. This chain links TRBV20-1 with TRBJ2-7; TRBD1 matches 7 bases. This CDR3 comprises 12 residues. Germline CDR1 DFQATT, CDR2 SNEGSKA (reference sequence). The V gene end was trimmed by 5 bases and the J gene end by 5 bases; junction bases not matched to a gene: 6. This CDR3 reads CSAPGQVNEQYF. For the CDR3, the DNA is TGCAGTGCTCCCGGACAGGTTAACGAGCAGTACTTC.

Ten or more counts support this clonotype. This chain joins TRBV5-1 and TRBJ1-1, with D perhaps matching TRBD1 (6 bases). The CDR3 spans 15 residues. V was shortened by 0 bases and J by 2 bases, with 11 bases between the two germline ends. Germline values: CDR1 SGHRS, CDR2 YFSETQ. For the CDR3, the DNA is TGCGCCAGCAGCTTGGCCGACAGGACAAACACTGAAGCTTTCTTT. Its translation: CASSLADRTNTEAFF.

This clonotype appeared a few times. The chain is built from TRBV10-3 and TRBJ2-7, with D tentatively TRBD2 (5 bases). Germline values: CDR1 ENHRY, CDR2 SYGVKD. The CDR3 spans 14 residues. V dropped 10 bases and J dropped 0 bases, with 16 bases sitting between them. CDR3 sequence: CATSDYQSSYEQYF. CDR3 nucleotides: TGTGCCACCTCAGACTACCAGAGCTCCTACGAGCAGTACTTC.

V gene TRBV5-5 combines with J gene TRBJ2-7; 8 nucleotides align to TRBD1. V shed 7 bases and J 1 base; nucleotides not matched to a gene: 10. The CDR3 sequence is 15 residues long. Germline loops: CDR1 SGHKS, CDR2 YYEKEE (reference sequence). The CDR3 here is CASGVVGQGSYEQYF. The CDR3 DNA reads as TGTGCCAGCGGGGTTGTAGGACAGGGATCCTACGAGCAGTACTTC.

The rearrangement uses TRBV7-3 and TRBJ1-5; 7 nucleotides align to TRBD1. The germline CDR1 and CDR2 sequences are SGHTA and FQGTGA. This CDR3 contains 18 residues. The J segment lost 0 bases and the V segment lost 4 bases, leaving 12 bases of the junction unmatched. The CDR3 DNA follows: TGTGCCAGCAGCTACAGGGGAACCCAATTTTATAGCAATCAGCCCCAGCATTTT. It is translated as CASSYRGTQFYSNQPQHF. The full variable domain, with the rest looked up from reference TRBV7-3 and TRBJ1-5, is GAGVSQTPSNKVTEKGKYVELRCDPISGHTALYWYRQSLGQGPEFLIYFQGTGAADDSGLPNDRFFAVRPEGSVSTLKIQRTERGDSAVYLCASSYRGTQFYSNQPQHFGDGTRLSIL.

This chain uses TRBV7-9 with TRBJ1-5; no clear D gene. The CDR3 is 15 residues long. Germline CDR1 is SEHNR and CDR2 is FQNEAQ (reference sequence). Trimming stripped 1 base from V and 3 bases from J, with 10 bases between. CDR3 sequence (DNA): TGTGCCAGCAGCTTAGGGGTGGAACCCAATCAGCCCCAGCATTTT. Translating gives CASSLGVEPNQPQHF.

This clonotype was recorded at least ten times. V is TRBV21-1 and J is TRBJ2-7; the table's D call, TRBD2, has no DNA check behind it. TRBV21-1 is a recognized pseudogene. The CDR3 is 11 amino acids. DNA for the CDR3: TGTGCCAGCAGCAACCGGACTGAAACACGCTTC. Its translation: CASSNRTETRF.

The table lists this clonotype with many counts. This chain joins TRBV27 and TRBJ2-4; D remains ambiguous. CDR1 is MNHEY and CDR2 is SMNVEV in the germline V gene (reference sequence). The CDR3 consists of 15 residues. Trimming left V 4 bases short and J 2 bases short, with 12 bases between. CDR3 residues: CASSSAALTKNIQYF. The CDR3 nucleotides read TGTGCCAGCAGTTCGGCAGCCTTGACCAAAAACATTCAGTACTTC.

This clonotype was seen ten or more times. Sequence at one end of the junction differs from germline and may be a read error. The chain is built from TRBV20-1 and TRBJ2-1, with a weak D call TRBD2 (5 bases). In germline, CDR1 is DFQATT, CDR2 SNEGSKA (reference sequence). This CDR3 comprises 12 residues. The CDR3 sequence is CSAPKGQAGMLF. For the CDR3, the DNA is TGCAGTGCTCCCAAAGGTCAGGCCGGGATGCTCTTC.

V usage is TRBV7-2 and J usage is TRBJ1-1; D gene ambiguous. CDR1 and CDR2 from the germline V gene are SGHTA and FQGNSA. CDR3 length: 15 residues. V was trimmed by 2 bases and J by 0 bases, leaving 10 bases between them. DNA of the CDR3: TGTGCCAGCAGCTTAATGGGCAGGATGAACACTGAAGCTTTCTTT. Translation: CASSLMGRMNTEAFF.

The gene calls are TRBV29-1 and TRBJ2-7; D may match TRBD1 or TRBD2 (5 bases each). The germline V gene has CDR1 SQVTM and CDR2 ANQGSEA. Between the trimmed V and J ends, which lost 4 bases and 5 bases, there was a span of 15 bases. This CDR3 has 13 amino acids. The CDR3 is CSVVRGALDEQYF. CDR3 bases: TGCAGCGTTGTGAGAGGGGCTCTAGACGAGCAGTACTTC.